This TCR beta chain came from a study of siplizumab effects on memory and regulatory T cells. Study-wide results and limits: In siplizumab cultures, the suppressive function of proliferating Tregs remained unconfirmed.

Assays were performed on about 100,000 TCR templates per sample. Method: immunoSEQ multiplex PCR; TCRdb's copy keeps in-frame clones and lacks some. The sample contains over 55,000 clones, over 65% of which appear only once. With respect to this clone: Its antigen remains unidentified.

V shed 8 bases and J shed 2 bases, with 10 bases lying between them. The CDR3 runs to 13 residues. Germline loops: CDR1 WNHNN, CDR2 SYGVQD (reference sequence). The sample was memory CD4+ T cells sorted from blood. J is TRBJ2-1 and V is TRBV10-1; D uncertain. This TCR was recovered from a human donor in good health. CDR3 DNA sequence: TGCGCCAGCGCCACCGAGCCCTACAATGAGCAGTTCTTC. Encoded protein: CASATEPYNEQFF.